The 14 T cell receptor beta chains in this list originate from one sample, sequenced in a study of PD-1 blockade in classical Hodgkin lymphoma. Measured with immunoSEQ multiplex PCR; TCRdb has only the in-frame clones, and not every one. The table records under 20,000 clones, 70% of them present only once. Time point indicated: cycle 4 day 1 (C4D1), after more than five weeks of nivolumab. Every one of the patients relapsed after autologous stem cell transplantation (brentuximab vedotin exposure was variable). Negative selection with magnetic separation was used to purify CD4+ T cells from thawed PBMCs. Sequencing used CD4+ T cells from blood, obtained before the fourth cycle of nivolumab. The receptors stem from a human donor with classical Hodgkin lymphoma.

This clone was seen a single time. The chain carries TRBV10-3 and TRBJ2-3; 8 bases match TRBD2. The CDR3 spans 14 residues. V was clipped by 9 bases and J by 0 bases; unmatched bases: 5. Germline loops: CDR1 ENHRY, CDR2 SYGVKD. The CDR3 is CAIALAASTDTQYF. The CDR3 DNA reads as TGTGCCATTGCACTAGCGGCTAGCACAGATACGCAGTATTTT.

The V and J genes are TRBV7-9 and TRBJ1-6, with D tentatively TRBD1 (5 bases). Germline V gives CDR1 SEHNR, CDR2 FQNEAQ (reference sequence). V was trimmed by 6 bases and J by 4 bases, leaving 13 bases between them. The CDR3 has 15 residues. The CDR3 region is CASRGMGRYNSPLHF. Here the CDR3 DNA reads TGTGCCAGCAGAGGAATGGGACGGTATAATTCACCCCTCCACTTT.

CDR3 sequence reads: CASASVFRGNEQYF. DNA of the CDR3: TGTGCCAGCGCCTCGGTTTTCCGAGGGAACGAGCAGTACTTC. This sequence joins TRBV6-5 and TRBJ2-7; tentatively, D is TRBD2 (5 bases). V shed 8 bases and J shed 5 bases, with 19 bases lying between them. Germline V gene sequence: CDR1 MNHEY, CDR2 SVGAGI. The CDR3 is 14 residues long.

This clone was counted between two and nine times. The chain uses TRBV5-4 and TRBJ1-2, with a possible D match to TRBD1 (6 bases). This CDR3 contains 14 residues. CDR1 and CDR2 from the germline V gene are SGHNT and YYREEE (reference sequence). Trimming left V 5 bases short and J 4 bases short, with 15 bases between. CDR3 bases: TGTGCCAGCAGTCCGGGGGGGGGCGCCTATGGCTACACCTTC. This sequence encodes CASSPGGGAYGYTF.

This clone was picked up a small number of times. The chain carries TRBV18 and TRBJ2-2; TRBD1 aligns across 7 bases. The CDR3 has 15 amino acids. The ends lost 4 bases at V and 0 bases at J; junction bases unmatched: 2. Looked up from germline, CDR1 is KGHSH and CDR2 is LQKENI. CDR3 amino acids: CASSRGQSNTGELFF. Written as DNA, the CDR3 is TGTGCCAGCTCACGGGGACAGTCGAACACCGGGGAGCTGTTTTTT.

The V call is TRBV28, the J call TRBJ1-2; no firm D call. CDR1 MDHEN and CDR2 SYDVKM come from the germline V gene. The CDR3 extends over 13 amino acids. V lost 11 bases to trimming and J lost 1 base, with 14 bases between them. This CDR3 is CASQGGINYGYTF. The CDR3 DNA reads TGTGCCTCCCAAGGAGGGATTAACTATGGCTACACCTTC.

This clone was observed a single time. The gene calls are TRBV6-5 and TRBJ2-7; D not certain. Germline values: CDR1 MNHEY, CDR2 SVGAGI. The CDR3 runs to 15 residues. V was shortened by 5 bases and J by 0 bases, with 14 bases between the two germline ends. The CDR3: CASSQDTSSSYEQYF. CDR3 DNA: TGTGCCAGCAGTCAAGACACATCGAGCTCCTACGAGCAGTACTTC.

There are a few counts of this clone. In DNA, the CDR3 is TGTGCCAGCAGCTCTCGGACTCAAGGCTACGAGCAGTACTTC. It yields the protein CASSSRTQGYEQYF. V usage is TRBV7-2 and J usage is TRBJ2-7; maybe TRBD2 (5 bases). Trimming left V 4 bases short and J 3 bases short, with 13 bases between. The CDR3 is 14 residues long. CDR1 is SGHTA, CDR2 FQGNSA, per germline.

This clone has a handful of counts. The rearrangement uses TRBV5-1 and TRBJ2-2, with 7 bases identical to TRBD2. Losses at the gene ends were 6 bases for V and 2 bases for J; bases not matched to a gene: 7. CDR3 length equals 15 residues. The germline V gene has CDR1 SGHRS and CDR2 YFSETQ. The CDR3 bases are TGCGCCAGCACGGGGGGTAGCGTTAACACCGGGGAGCTGTTTTTT. This translates into CASTGGSVNTGELFF.

The CDR3 reads CSASRFNEQFF. CDR3 coding DNA: TGCAGTGCTAGTAGGTTTAATGAGCAGTTCTTC. The chain has TRBV20-1 and TRBJ2-1; D not certain. The CDR3 is made up of 11 amino acids. V was cut by 3 bases and J by 7 bases, with 7 bases left in between. CDR1 DFQATT and CDR2 SNEGSKA come from the germline V gene (reference sequence).

This rearrangement joins TRBV2 to TRBJ2-3; maybe TRBD2 (6 bases). The germline V gene encodes CDR1 SNHLY and CDR2 FYNNEI. V lost 5 bases and J 11 bases, leaving 14 bases between the germline ends. The length of the CDR3 is 12 residues. Here the CDR3 reads CASSPSQGGQYF. The DNA of the CDR3 is TGTGCCAGCAGTCCCAGCCAGGGAGGGCAGTATTTT. The whole variable domain, remainder taken from reference TRBV2 and TRBJ2-3, is EPEVTQTPSHQVTQMGQEVILRCVPISNHLYFYWYRQILGQKVEFLVSFYNNEISEKSEIFDDQFSVERPDGSNFTLKIRSTKLEDSAMYFCASSPSQGGQYFGPGTRLTVL.

This clone was observed a few times. The chain combines TRBV7-2 with TRBJ2-5; D unclear. This CDR3 region has 13 residues. The V and J ends lost 5 bases and 4 bases respectively, with 11 bases between them. CDR1 is SGHTA, CDR2 FQGNSA, per germline. CDR3 protein: CASSPSAGETQYF. CDR3 DNA sequence: TGTGCCAGCAGCCCGAGCGCTGGAGAGACCCAGTACTTC. Full variable domain (rest looked up from reference TRBV7-2 and TRBJ2-5): GAGVSQSPSNKVTEKGKDVELRCDPISGHTALYWYRQSLGQGLEFLIYFQGNSAPDKSGLPSDRFSAERTGGSVSTLTIQRTQQEDSAVYLCASSPSAGETQYFGPGTRLLVL.

V gene TRBV30 combines with J gene TRBJ1-5; D remains unclear. V lost 5 bases and J 6 bases, leaving 17 bases between the germline ends. This CDR3 comprises 14 residues. In germline, CDR1 is GTSNPN, CDR2 SVGIG (reference sequence). This CDR3 is CAWAPGSWLQPQHF. The CDR3, as DNA: TGTGCCTGGGCACCAGGAAGCTGGCTTCAGCCCCAGCATTTT.

The sample holds one count of this clone. The J gene is TRBJ2-7, the V gene TRBV28, with D possibly being TRBD1 (5 bases). Trimming took 1 base from V and 4 from J, leaving 11 bases between them. This CDR3 comprises 14 residues. The germline V gene has CDR1 MDHEN and CDR2 SYDVKM. CDR3: CASSLLPGKYEQYF. The CDR3 DNA reads as TGTGCCAGCAGTTTATTACCAGGGAAGTACGAGCAGTACTTC.